This T cell receptor (beta chain) was sequenced during a study of Ad26.COV2.S vaccination and SARS-CoV-2 variants. Study-level points and caveats: Spike-specific TCR breadth in vaccine recipients exceeded that seen in placebo recipients.

Worth noting for this clone: The antigen is undetermined.

The treatment is: around 19 received Ad26.COV2.S at low or high dose, single or two shots; about 5 received placebo; per-sample allocation not given. Following the first vaccine or placebo injection, samples were taken on day 63. J was trimmed by 0 bases and V by 3 bases; bases with no gene match: 3. The CDR3 is 15 residues long. Germline V gene lookup returns CDR1 SGHRS and CDR2 YFSETQ. The protocol was immunoSEQ multiplex PCR, while the TCRdb copy is restricted to in-frame clones and leaves out a portion. The sample comprises about 410,000 clones, 80% to 90% of which are singletons, and roughly 3.5% rests with the top ten.

The material sequenced was peripheral blood, taken in a trial of Ad26.COV2.S vaccine versus placebo. The sequence was obtained from a person between 18 and 59 years old who received the Ad26.COV2.S COVID-19 vaccine or a placebo. This chain links TRBV5-1 with TRBJ2-1, with 7 positions matching TRBD1. The CDR3 DNA reads as TGCGCCAGCAGCTCGGGACAGAGCTCCTACAATGAGCAGTTCTTC. Amino acids: CASSSGQSSYNEQFF. The full variable domain, its missing parts supplied by reference TRBV5-1 and TRBJ2-1, is KAGVTQTPRYLIKTRGQQVTLSCSPISGHRSVSWYQQTPGQGLQFLFEYFSETQRNKGNFPGRFSGRQFSNSRSEMNVSTLELGDSALYLCASSSGQSSYNEQFFGPGTRLTVL.